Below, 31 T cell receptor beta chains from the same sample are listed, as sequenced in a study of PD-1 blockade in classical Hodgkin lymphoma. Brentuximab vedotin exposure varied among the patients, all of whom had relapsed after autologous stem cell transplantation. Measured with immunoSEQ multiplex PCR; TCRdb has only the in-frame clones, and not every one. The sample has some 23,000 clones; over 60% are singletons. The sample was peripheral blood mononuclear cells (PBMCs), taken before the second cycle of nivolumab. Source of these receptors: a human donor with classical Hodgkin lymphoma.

CDR3: CASNPGTGVSYEQYF. Written as DNA, the CDR3 is TGTGCCAGCAACCCTGGGACAGGGGTCTCCTACGAGCAGTACTTC. J is TRBJ2-7 and V is TRBV28; 10 bases agree with TRBD1. The ends lost 7 bases at V and 0 bases at J; junction bases unmatched: 6. CDR1 MDHEN and CDR2 SYDVKM come from the germline V gene. The CDR3 has 15 residues. The whole variable domain, remainder taken from reference TRBV28 and TRBJ2-7, is DVKVTQSSRYLVKRTGEKVFLECVQDMDHENMFWYRQDPGLGLRLIYFSYDVKMKEKGDIPEGYSVSREKKERFSLILESASTNQTSMYLCASNPGTGVSYEQYFGPGTRLTVT.

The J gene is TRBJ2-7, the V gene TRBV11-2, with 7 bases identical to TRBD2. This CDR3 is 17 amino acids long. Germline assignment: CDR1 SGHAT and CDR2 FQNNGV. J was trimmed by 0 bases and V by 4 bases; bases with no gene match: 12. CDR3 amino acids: CASSSGLGDYLSYEQYF. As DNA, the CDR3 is TGTGCCAGCAGCTCCGGACTGGGGGACTACCTCTCCTACGAGCAGTACTTC.

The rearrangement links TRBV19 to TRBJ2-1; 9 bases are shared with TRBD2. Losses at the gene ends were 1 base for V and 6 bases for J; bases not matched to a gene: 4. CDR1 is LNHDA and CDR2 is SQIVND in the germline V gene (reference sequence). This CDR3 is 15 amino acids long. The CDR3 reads CASSIVSGSPNEQFF. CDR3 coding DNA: TGTGCCAGTAGTATAGTTAGCGGGAGCCCCAATGAGCAGTTCTTC.

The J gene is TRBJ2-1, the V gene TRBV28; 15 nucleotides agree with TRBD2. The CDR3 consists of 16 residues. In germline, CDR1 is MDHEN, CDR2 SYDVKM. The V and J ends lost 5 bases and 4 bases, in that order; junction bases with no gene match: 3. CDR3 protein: CASSGLAGGPYNEQFF. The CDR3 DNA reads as TGTGCCAGCAGTGGACTAGCGGGAGGGCCATACAATGAGCAGTTCTTC.

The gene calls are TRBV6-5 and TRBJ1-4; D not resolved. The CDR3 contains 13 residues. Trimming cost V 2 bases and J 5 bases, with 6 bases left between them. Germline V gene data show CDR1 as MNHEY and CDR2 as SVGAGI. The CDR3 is CASSYGRNEKLFF. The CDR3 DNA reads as TGTGCCAGCAGTTACGGGAGGAATGAAAAACTGTTTTTT.

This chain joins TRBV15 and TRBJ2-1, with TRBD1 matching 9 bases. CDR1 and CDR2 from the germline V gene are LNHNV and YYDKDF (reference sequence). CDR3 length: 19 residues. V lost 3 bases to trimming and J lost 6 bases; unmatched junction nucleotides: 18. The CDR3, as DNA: TGTGCCACCAGCAGCGCAAAAAGCCTCCGGGACAGGGATCTCAATGAGCAGTTCTTC. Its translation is CATSSAKSLRDRDLNEQFF.

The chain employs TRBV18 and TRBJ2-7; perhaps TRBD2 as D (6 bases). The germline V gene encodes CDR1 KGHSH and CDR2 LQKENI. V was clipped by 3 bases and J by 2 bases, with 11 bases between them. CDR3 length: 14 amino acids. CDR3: CASSPPGVAYEQYF. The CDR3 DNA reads TGTGCCAGCTCACCCCCGGGAGTAGCCTACGAGCAGTACTTC.

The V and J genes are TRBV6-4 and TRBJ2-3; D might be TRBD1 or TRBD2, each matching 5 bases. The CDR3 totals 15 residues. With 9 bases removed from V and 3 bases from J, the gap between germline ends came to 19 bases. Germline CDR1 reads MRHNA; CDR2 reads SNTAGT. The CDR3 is CASRDDLLGTDTQYF. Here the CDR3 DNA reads TGTGCCAGTCGGGACGACCTGCTAGGGACAGATACGCAGTATTTT.

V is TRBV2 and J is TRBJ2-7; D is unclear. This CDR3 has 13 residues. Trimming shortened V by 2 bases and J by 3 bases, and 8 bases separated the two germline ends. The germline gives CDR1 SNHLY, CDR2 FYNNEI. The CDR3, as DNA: TGTGCCAGCAGTGAACAGGCCAGCTACGAGCAGTACTTC. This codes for CASSEQASYEQYF. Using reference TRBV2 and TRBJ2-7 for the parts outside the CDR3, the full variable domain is EPEVTQTPSHQVTQMGQEVILRCVPISNHLYFYWYRQILGQKVEFLVSFYNNEISEKSEIFDDQFSVERPDGSNFTLKIRSTKLEDSAMYFCASSEQASYEQYFGPGTRLTVT.

CDR3 residues: CASSLARTGIETQYF. The CDR3 DNA reads as TGTGCCAGCAGTTTAGCGCGGACAGGGATTGAGACCCAGTACTTC. The chain links TRBV28 to TRBJ2-5; 8 bases are a match to TRBD1. This CDR3 spans 15 amino acids. V lost 2 bases, J lost 5 bases, and 7 bases stayed unmatched. CDR1 is MDHEN, CDR2 SYDVKM, per germline.

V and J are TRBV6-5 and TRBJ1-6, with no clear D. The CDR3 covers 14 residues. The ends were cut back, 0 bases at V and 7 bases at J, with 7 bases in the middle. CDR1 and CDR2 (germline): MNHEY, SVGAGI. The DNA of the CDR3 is TGTGCCAGCAGTTACTCGATCGGGAATTCACCCCTCCACTTT. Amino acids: CASSYSIGNSPLHF.

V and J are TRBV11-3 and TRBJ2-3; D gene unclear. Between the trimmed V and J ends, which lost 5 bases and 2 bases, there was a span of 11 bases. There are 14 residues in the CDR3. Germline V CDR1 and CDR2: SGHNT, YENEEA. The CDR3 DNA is TGTGCCAGCAGCGTCCGGACCAACACAGATACGCAGTATTTT. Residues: CASSVRTNTDTQYF.

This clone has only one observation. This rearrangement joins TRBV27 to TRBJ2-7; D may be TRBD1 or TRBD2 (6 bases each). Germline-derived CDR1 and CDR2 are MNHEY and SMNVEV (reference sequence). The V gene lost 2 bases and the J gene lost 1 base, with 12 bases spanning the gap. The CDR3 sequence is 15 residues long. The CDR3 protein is CASSLRGPYSYEQYF. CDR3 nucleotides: TGTGCCAGCAGTTTACGGGGGCCGTATTCCTACGAGCAGTACTTC.

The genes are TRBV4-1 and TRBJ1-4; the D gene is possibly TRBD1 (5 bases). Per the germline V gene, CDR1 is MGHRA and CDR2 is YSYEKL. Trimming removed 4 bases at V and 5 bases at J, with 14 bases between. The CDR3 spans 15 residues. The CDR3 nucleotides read TGCGCCAGCAGCCGCCGGGGGGATTCGAATGAAAAACTGTTTTTT. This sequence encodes CASSRRGDSNEKLFF.

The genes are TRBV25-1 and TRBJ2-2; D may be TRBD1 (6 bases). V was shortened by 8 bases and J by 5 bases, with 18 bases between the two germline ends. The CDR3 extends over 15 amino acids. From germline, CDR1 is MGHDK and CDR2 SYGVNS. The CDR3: CASGDRMRETGELFF. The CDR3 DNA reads TGTGCCAGCGGCGACAGGATGAGGGAGACCGGGGAGCTGTTTTTT.

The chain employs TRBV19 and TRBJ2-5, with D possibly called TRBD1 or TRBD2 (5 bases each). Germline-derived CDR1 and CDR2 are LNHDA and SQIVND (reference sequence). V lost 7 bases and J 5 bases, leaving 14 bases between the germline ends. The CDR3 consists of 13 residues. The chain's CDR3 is CASKLIGAETQYF. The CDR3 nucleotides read TGTGCCAGTAAATTGATCGGGGCGGAGACCCAGTACTTC.

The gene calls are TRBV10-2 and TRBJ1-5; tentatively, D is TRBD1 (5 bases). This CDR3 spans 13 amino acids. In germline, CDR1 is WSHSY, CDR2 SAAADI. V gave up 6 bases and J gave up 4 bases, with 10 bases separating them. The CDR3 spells CASSTGPNQPQHF. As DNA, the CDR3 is TGCGCCAGCAGCACAGGCCCGAATCAGCCCCAGCATTTT.

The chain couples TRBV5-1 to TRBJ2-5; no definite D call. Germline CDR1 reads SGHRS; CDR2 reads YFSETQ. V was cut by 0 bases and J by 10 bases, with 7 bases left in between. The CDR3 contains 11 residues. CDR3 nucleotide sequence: TGCGCCAGCAGCTTGGGGTGGGACCAGTACTTC. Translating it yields CASSLGWDQYF.

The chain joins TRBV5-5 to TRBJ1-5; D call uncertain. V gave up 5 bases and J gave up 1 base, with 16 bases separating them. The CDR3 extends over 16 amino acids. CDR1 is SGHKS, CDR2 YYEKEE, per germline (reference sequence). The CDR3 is CASSPSGPRSNQPQHF. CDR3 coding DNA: TGTGCCAGCAGTCCAAGTGGCCCTAGGAGCAATCAGCCCCAGCATTTT.

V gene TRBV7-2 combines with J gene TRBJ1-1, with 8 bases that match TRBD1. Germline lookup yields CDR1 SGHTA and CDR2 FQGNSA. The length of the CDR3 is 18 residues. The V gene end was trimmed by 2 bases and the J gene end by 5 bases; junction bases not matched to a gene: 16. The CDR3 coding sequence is TGTGCCAGCAGCTTAAGGCCCTCATCCAGGGGGCGCGGGACTGAAGCTTTCTTT. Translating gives CASSLRPSSRGRGTEAFF.

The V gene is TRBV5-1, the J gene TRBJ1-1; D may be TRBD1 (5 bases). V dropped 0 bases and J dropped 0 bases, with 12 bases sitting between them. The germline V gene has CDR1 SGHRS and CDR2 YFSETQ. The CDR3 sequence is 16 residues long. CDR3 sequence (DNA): TGCGCCAGCAGCTTGGTGGCAGGGCGCATGAACACTGAAGCTTTCTTT. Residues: CASSLVAGRMNTEAFF.

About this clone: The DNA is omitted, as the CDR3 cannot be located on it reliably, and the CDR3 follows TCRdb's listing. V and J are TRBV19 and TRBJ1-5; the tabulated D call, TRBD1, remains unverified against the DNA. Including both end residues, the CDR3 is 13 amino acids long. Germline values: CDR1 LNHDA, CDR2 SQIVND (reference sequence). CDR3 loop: CASSWGQGSEEHF.

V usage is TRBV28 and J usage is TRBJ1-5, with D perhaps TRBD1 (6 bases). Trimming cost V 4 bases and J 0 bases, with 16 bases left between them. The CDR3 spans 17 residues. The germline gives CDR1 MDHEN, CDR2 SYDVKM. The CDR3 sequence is CASSSRGGIYSNQPQHF. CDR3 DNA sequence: TGTGCCAGCAGTTCACGAGGGGGGATTTATAGCAATCAGCCCCAGCATTTT.

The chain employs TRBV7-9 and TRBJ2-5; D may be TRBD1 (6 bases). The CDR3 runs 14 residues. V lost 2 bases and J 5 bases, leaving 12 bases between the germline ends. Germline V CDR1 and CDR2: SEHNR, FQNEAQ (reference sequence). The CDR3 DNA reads TGTGCCAGCAGCTTATCTGGGGGCCGGGAGACCCAGTACTTC. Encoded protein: CASSLSGGRETQYF.

In nucleotides, the CDR3 is TGTGCCATCAGTGAGTCCCCGGGGGCTAGCGGGAGAAATGAGCAGTTCTTC. Translation: CAISESPGASGRNEQFF. This chain uses TRBV10-3 with TRBJ2-1, with 10 bases that match TRBD2. The CDR3 contains 17 residues. The germline V gene encodes CDR1 ENHRY and CDR2 SYGVKD. V lost 0 bases, J lost 7 bases, and 9 bases stayed unmatched.

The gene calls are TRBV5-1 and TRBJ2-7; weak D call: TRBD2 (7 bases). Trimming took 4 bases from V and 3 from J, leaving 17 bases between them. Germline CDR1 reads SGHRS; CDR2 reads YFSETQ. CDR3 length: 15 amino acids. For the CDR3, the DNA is TGCGCCAGCAGCCAAGAACGGGGGGCCCGCTACGAGCAGTACTTC. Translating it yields CASSQERGARYEQYF.

The CDR3 is CASSDWTSSYEQYF. CDR3 nucleotide sequence: TGTGCCAGCAGTGATTGGACTAGCAGCTACGAGCAGTACTTC. The chain has TRBV6-1 and TRBJ2-7, with 8 bases fitting TRBD2. Losses at the gene ends were 3 bases for V and 3 bases for J; bases not matched to a gene: 4. The CDR3 sequence is 14 residues long. The V gene's germline CDR1 is MNHNS and CDR2 SASEGT.

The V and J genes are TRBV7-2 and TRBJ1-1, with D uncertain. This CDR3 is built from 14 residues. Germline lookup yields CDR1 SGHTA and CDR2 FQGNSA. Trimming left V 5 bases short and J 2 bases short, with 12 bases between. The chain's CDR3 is CASSPTWANTEAFF. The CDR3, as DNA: TGTGCCAGCAGCCCTACGTGGGCAAACACTGAAGCTTTCTTT.

CDR3 nucleotide sequence: TGTGCCAGCAGCTTAAATCCCAGGGGCGGCTACACCTTC. Translated, it gives CASSLNPRGGYTF. The chain recombines TRBV7-2 with TRBJ1-2, with D possibly being TRBD1 (6 bases). The germline V gene has CDR1 SGHTA and CDR2 FQGNSA. The ends were cut back, 2 bases at V and 8 bases at J, with 12 bases in the middle. The CDR3 length is 13 residues.

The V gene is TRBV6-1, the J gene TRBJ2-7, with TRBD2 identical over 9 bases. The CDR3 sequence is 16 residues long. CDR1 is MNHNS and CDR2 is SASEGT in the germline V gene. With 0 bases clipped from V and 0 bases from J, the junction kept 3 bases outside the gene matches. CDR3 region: CASSEAAGGYSYEQYF. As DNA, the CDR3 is TGTGCCAGCAGTGAAGCGGCGGGGGGGTACTCCTACGAGCAGTACTTC.

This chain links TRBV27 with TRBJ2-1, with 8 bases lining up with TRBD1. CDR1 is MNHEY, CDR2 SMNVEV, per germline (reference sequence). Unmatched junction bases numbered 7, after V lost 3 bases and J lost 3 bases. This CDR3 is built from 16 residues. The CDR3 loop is CASSFQSGGYYNEQFF. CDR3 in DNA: TGTGCCAGCAGTTTTCAGTCAGGGGGCTACTACAATGAGCAGTTCTTC.